The clone carrying this T cell receptor (beta chain) was counted between two and nine times. Its antigen remains unknown. The germline CDR1 and CDR2 sequences are SNHLY and FYNNEI. V lost 5 bases and J 3 bases, leaving 10 bases between the germline ends. CDR3 length: 14 amino acids. This sample is part of a study of graft-versus-host responses after intestinal transplantation. About the study: The study gave all recipients anti-thymocyte globulin induction, then tacrolimus and steroids for about 3 years.

General study findings and limits: Some GvH clones appeared in ileal mucosa or blood before recipient bone marrow. Researchers found peak circulating GvH clone levels linked to early post-transplant HvG declines.

TCRdb keeps only in-frame clones here, not all; method: immunoSEQ multiplex PCR. Of about 120,000 clones listed, about nine tenths were seen once; the top ten hold under 0.2%. The input for sequencing was unstimulated CD4+ T cells sorted from spleen or lymph node cells, taken before intestinal transplant. The TCR sequence derives from a human donor who received an intestinal transplant. V is TRBV2 and J is TRBJ2-2; TRBD1 might be the D (5 bases). The CDR3 region has the DNA TGTGCCAGCAGTCGGCAGGGTCACACCGGGGAGCTGTTTTTT. Translating gives CASSRQGHTGELFF. Based on the CDR3 plus reference TRBV2 and TRBJ2-2, the full variable domain is EPEVTQTPSHQVTQMGQEVILRCVPISNHLYFYWYRQILGQKVEFLVSFYNNEISEKSEIFDDQFSVERPDGSNFTLKIRSTKLEDSAMYFCASSRQGHTGELFFGEGSRLTVL.